A selection of T cell receptor beta chains follows, all from one sample in a study of blood T cell repertoires in COVID-19. Here immunoSEQ multiplex PCR was the method, and the copy in TCRdb shows in-frame clones only, minus some. The sample lists 250,000 to 300,000 clones; around nine tenths were seen once. Sequencing used PBMCs or T cells enriched from blood (not recorded which). These receptors originate from a young woman who had recovered from COVID-19. CDR3s include the opening cysteine and the closing phenylalanine or tryptophan. A D gene is named only where the DNA matches it firmly. For some rows the clone size is stated as once, few or many, or as a class when expanded; others skip it.

V	size	D	J	DNA	CDR3
TRBV6-6	.	TRBD1	TRBJ2-7	TGTGCCAGCAGGGCTACAGGGGCCTACGAGCAGTACTTC	CASRATGAYEQYF
TRBV7-2	.	.	TRBJ1-1	TGTGCCAGCAGCCAACTTTTGGGGGGCACTGAAGCTTTCTTT	CASSQLLGGTEAFF
TRBV6-6	.	.	TRBJ1-3	TGTGCCACCAAAAACAGGGAGTCCTCAGGAAACACCATATATTTT	CATKNRESSGNTIYF
TRBV5-8	.	TRBD1	TRBJ2-5	TGTGCCAGCAGCGTGACCGGGACAGTTGAGACCCAGTACTTC	CASSVTGTVETQYF
TRBV29-1	.	TRBD2	TRBJ2-1	TGCAGCGTCTCTTCTAGACTAGCAGCCAATGAGCAGTTCTTC	CSVSSRLAANEQFF
TRBV7-6	.	TRBD2	TRBJ2-2	TGTGCCAGCAGCTTAGCGCCGGGGAGCGGGAGCGCCGGGGAGCTGTTTTTT	CASSLAPGSGSAGELFF
TRBV7-2	.	TRBD2	TRBJ2-1	TGTGCCAGCAGCTTATTCTCGCGGGAGGGCCTCCAGTTCTTC	CASSLFSREGLQFF
TRBV4-3	few	.	TRBJ1-1	TGCGCCAGCAGCCAAGATCGACAGACTGAAGCTTTCTTT	CASSQDRQTEAFF
TRBV10-3	.	TRBD1	TRBJ2-5	TGTGCCATCCGAGAAGGACAGGGCGGGAAAGAGACCCAGTACTTC	CAIREGQGGKETQYF
TRBV18	.	.	TRBJ2-3	TGTGCCAGCTCACCAAGCGTAGATACGCAGTATTTT	CASSPSVDTQYF
TRBV28	.	.	TRBJ2-7	TGTGCCAGCACTACAGGACCCTCCTCCTACGAGCAGTACTTC	CASTTGPSSYEQYF
TRBV6-5	.	TRBD1	TRBJ2-7	TGTGCCAGCACCCCTATGACAGGGGGATTCGACGAGCAGTACTTC	CASTPMTGGFDEQYF
TRBV19	.	.	TRBJ2-3	TGTGCCAGTAGTATAGATCGGAGGGTAGGGGATACGCAGTATTTT	CASSIDRRVGDTQYF
TRBV5-1	.	TRBD1	TRBJ1-2	TGCGCCAGCAGCTTGGGCCAGGGGGCGAGTACGGGCTACACCTTC	CASSLGQGASTGYTF
TRBV5-6	.	TRBD2	TRBJ2-3	TGTGCCAGCAGCTCATTAGCGGGAGCGATAGAAGATACGCAGTATTTT	CASSSLAGAIEDTQYF
TRBV11-2	.	.	TRBJ2-7	TGTGCCAGCAGCTTTTCCGGACAGCCTTACTACCCTCGGGAGCAGTACTTC	CASSFSGQPYYPREQYF
TRBV6-1	.	.	TRBJ1-5	TGTGCCAGCAGTGAAGGGACTCCATATCAGCCCCAGCATTTT	CASSEGTPYQPQHF
TRBV30	.	TRBD1	TRBJ2-5	TGTGCCTGGGACAGGGATCAAGAGACCCAGTACTTC	CAWDRDQETQYF
TRBV19	.	TRBD1	TRBJ1-4	TGTGCCAGTACCCCGACAGGGACACCTGAAAAACTGTTTTTT	CASTPTGTPEKLFF
TRBV3-1/TRBV3-2	.	TRBD1	TRBJ1-2	TGTGCCAGCAGCCCCTTAAGGACAGGGGTCTATGGCTACACCTTC	CASSPLRTGVYGYTF
TRBV28	.	TRBD1	TRBJ1-4	TGTGCCAGCGGGAGGACAGGAGGGGATGAAAAACTGTTTTTT	CASGRTGGDEKLFF
TRBV30	once	TRBD1	TRBJ1-1	TGTGCCTGTCAGGGGGCCCCGGAGATGAACACTGAAGCTTTCTTT	CACQGAPEMNTEAFF
TRBV28	.	TRBD1	TRBJ1-4	TGTGCCAGTCATACAGGGGGCGGACTTGAAAAACTGTTTTTT	CASHTGGGLEKLFF
TRBV2	.	.	TRBJ2-1	TGTGCCAGCAGTGACGGGACAAGGTTTGAGCAGTTCTTC	CASSDGTRFEQFF
TRBV11-2	.	.	TRBJ2-2	TGTGCCAGCAGCTTAGATATTGGAGCGTACTCGAACACCGGGGAGCTGTTTTTT	CASSLDIGAYSNTGELFF
TRBV11-2	once	.	TRBJ2-2	TGTGCCAGCAGCTTATGGGCAGGGGTCGCCCCCGGGGAGCTGTTTTTT	CASSLWAGVAPGELFF
TRBV4-3	.	.	TRBJ1-2	TGCGCCAGCAGCCAAGACGGGAGGGGCGATGATTATGGCTACACCTTC	CASSQDGRGDDYGYTF
TRBV24-1	few	.	TRBJ1-1	TGTGCCACCAGTACCGGGAACACTGAAGCTTTCTTT	CATSTGNTEAFF
TRBV12-3/TRBV12-4	.	TRBD1	TRBJ1-1	TGTGCCAGCAGGGGGACAGTTGAAGCTTTCTTT	CASRGTVEAFF
TRBV6-2/TRBV6-3	once	TRBD1	TRBJ1-2	TGTGCCAGCAGTTATACAGGGGGAAGTTCCTATGGCTACACCTTC	CASSYTGGSSYGYTF
TRBV9	.	.	TRBJ2-2	TGTGCCAGCAGCGTACAGGGGACCACCGGGGAGCTGTTTTTT	CASSVQGTTGELFF
TRBV7-2	.	TRBD2	TRBJ2-3	TGTGCCAGCAGCGTCCTAGCGGGAGGCTCCCCAGATACGCAGTATTTT	CASSVLAGGSPDTQYF
TRBV2	once	.	TRBJ1-1	TGTGCCAGCCCAGCCGGGACACTGAACACTGAAGCTTTCTTT	CASPAGTLNTEAFF
TRBV19	.	.	TRBJ2-2	TGTGCCAGTAGTATATGGTCGCGGGCCGGGGAGCTGTTTTTT	CASSIWSRAGELFF
TRBV28	.	.	TRBJ1-1	TGTGCCAGCAGTCTCCACAGGAACACTGAAGCTTTCTTT	CASSLHRNTEAFF